This paragraph covers one T cell receptor (beta chain) sequence. These data belong to a study of blood T cell repertoires in COVID-19. This CDR3 region has 13 residues. The ends were cut back, 0 bases at V and 4 bases at J, with 6 bases in the middle. As processed by the authors: Reference gene primer amplification gave nucleated cell count estimates. Here immunoSEQ multiplex PCR was the method, and the copy in TCRdb shows in-frame clones only, minus some. V, J and clone size were drawn from that table, and D and trimming were deduced from the DNA. The table has 120,000 or so clones, 71% seen once. Sequenced sample: peripheral blood. This clonotype was sampled from a human donor with acute or convalescent COVID-19. The donor label of this sample is uncertain. The rearrangement links TRBV12-3 or TRBV12-4 to TRBJ1-1; a possible D gene is TRBD1 (5 bases). In DNA form, the CDR3 reads TGTGCCAGCAGTTTAGCGGGGGGCACTGAAGCTTTCTTT. Translated: CASSLAGGTEAFF.